These 5 T cell receptor beta chains share one sample of origin, sequenced in a study of shared clonotypes between healthy human individuals. Clones were sequenced by immunoSEQ multiplex PCR, and TCRdb holds only the in-frame ones, with some missing. The data hold under 700,000 clones, with approximately 95% observed a single time. Terminally differentiated effector memory CD45RA+ cells were excluded from the naive CD8 cells, which were CD45RO-negative and positively selected for CCR7. The sequenced sample consisted of naive CD8+ T cells sorted from blood. The receptors shown here come from a woman in her thirties in good health.

The genes are TRBV4-1 and TRBJ2-5; 9 positions match TRBD2. The DNA end lines up better with TRBJ2-7; the J call may be wrong. In germline, CDR1 is MGHRA, CDR2 YSYEKL. The CDR3 loop spans 16 amino acids. The CDR3 DNA is TGCGCCAGCAGCCCCCAGGGGAGTAGCGGGAGTTCCGAGCAGTACTTC. Translation: CASSPQGSSGSSEQYF.

This chain uses TRBV28 with TRBJ2-3; 7 nucleotides match TRBD1. V was clipped by 4 bases and J by 0 bases; unmatched bases: 16. Germline CDR1 and CDR2: MDHEN and SYDVKM. The CDR3 totals 19 residues. In DNA form, the CDR3 reads TGTGCCAGCAGTTCGCCGACAGGGCCTAACCTCGCTAGCACAGATACGCAGTATTTT. Amino acids: CASSSPTGPNLASTDTQYF.

The V gene is TRBV7-9, the J gene TRBJ2-5; D ambiguous. V was shortened by 1 base and J by 0 bases, with 3 bases between the two germline ends. The CDR3 has 13 amino acids. Per the germline V gene, CDR1 is SEHNR and CDR2 is FQNEAQ (reference sequence). The CDR3, as DNA: TGTGCCAGCAGCTTAGTGCACCAAGAGACCCAGTACTTC. Translated: CASSLVHQETQYF.

CDR3 sequence reads: CASSYSLGGSRETQYF. The CDR3 region has the DNA TGTGCCAGCAGTTACTCCTTGGGGGGGTCCAGGGAGACCCAGTACTTC. The chain links TRBV6-5 to TRBJ2-5; 7 bases line up with TRBD2. The CDR3 sequence is 16 residues long. Germline CDR1 and CDR2: MNHEY and SVGAGI. Germline trimming cut 0 bases from V and 5 bases from J; bases unmatched to any gene: 9.

This clone was seen once. The chain couples TRBV7-9 to TRBJ1-1, with D maybe TRBD1 (6 bases). From germline, CDR1 is SEHNR and CDR2 FQNEAQ (reference sequence). The CDR3 totals 17 residues. V dropped 5 bases and J dropped 0 bases, with 19 bases sitting between them. CDR3 sequence reads: CASSLPGAGQVNTEAFF. CDR3 DNA: TGTGCCAGCAGCCTTCCCGGGGCGGGACAAGTGAACACTGAAGCTTTCTTT.